This TCR beta chain was sequenced in a study of cytomegalovirus exposure and HLA in healthy donors. Study conclusions and caveats: A later analysis found common viral pathogens apparently linked to several of the most significant clusters.

Trimming took 5 bases from V and 7 from J; bases not matched to a gene: 4. CDR3 length equals 13 residues. Germline V gene data show CDR1 as MNHEY and CDR2 as SMNVEV (reference sequence). The PCR ran on 60 Vbeta and 13 Jbeta primers. Repertoires were generated with immunoSEQ multiplex PCR, while TCRdb's copy carries only in-frame clones and drops some. The sample carries approximately 180,000 clones, 70% to 80% recorded once. Regarding this clone: Its antigen remains unidentified.

This receptor was taken from a woman aged 50 to 60 in good health and CMV-seronegative. Sequenced sample: PBMCs. This sequence joins TRBV27 and TRBJ2-4, with TRBD1 identical over 8 bases. This chain's CDR3 is CASSPWTGNIQYF. CDR3 nucleotides: TGTGCCAGCAGTCCTTGGACAGGGAACATTCAGTACTTC.